This TCR beta chain was recorded in a study of early T cells in non-severe SARS-CoV-2 infection. Study-level background: Bulk RNA from unsorted whole blood was sequenced; chains were unpaired.

There are many counts of this clonotype. After removal of 6 bases from V and 9 bases from J, the junction contained 15 bases not matched to a gene. From germline, CDR1 is ENHRY and CDR2 SYGVKD. This CDR3 is 16 amino acids long. TCRdb redid the calling of the 5' RACE reads with MiXCR, one entry per CDR3 protein. The sample carries around 82,000 distinct CDR3 sequences, about 11% recorded once. This clonotype was obtained from an adult who was a healthcare worker with PCR-confirmed SARS-CoV-2 infection or an uninfected control (not recorded which). This chain links TRBV10-3 with TRBJ2-1, with 9 nucleotides matching TRBD2. The sample taken for sequencing was whole blood. CDR3 amino acids: CAIRVGSTAGGLEQFF. The CDR3 DNA sequence: TGTGCCATCAGAGTGGGCAGCACAGCGGGGGGTCTTGAGCAGTTCTTC.